This is a list of T cell receptor beta chains from one sample in a study of tumor-infiltrating lymphocytes in oesophageal squamous cell carcinoma. MiXCR, applied by TCRdb to the PCR reads, yields one record per CDR3 protein. The sample lists more than 10,000 distinct CDR3 sequences, approximately 58% seen once, with 36% in the top ten. The sample was esophageal tumor tissue. Receptor source: a male donor with esophageal squamous cell carcinoma. CDR3s include the opening cysteine and the closing phenylalanine or tryptophan. The order of the fields is J gene, D gene, V gene, clone size, CDR3 protein, CDR3 DNA. D genes are given only for firm matches. Rows may omit the clone size; those that give it use once, few, many or a size class.

>TRBJ2-3|TRBD2|TRBV7-2|NA
CASSFRGRDSTDTQYF
TGTGCCAGCAGCTTTCGCGGGAGAGACAGCACAGATACGCAGTATTTT
>TRBJ1-6|NA|TRBV5-1|NA
CAMRYSPLHF
TGCGCCATGCGGTATTCACCCCTCCACTTT
>TRBJ1-5|NA|TRBV28|once
CASGRGGNQPQHF
TGTGCCAGCGGGAGGGGCGGCAATCAGCCCCAGCATTTT
>TRBJ2-2|NA|TRBV2|few
CASSLKGGGNTGELFF
TGTGCCAGCAGTTTAAAGGGGGGGGGGAACACCGGGGAGCTGTTTTTT
>TRBJ2-1|TRBD2|TRBV7-3|NA
CASSLGSSGGHNEQFF
TGTGCCAGCAGCTTAGGATCTAGCGGGGGACACAATGAGCAGTTCTTC
>TRBJ2-1|TRBD2|TRBV7-9|NA
CASTSSGRSYNEQFF
TGTGCCAGCACGTCTAGCGGGAGGAGTTACAATGAGCAGTTCTTC
>TRBJ2-1|TRBD2|TRBV5-1|NA
CASSGLAGDNEQFF
TGCGCCAGCTCAGGACTAGCGGGAGATAATGAGCAGTTCTTC
>TRBJ2-1|TRBD2|TRBV7-9|few
CASSSAGNYNEQFF
TGTGCCAGCAGCTCAGCGGGAAACTACAATGAGCAGTTCTTC
>TRBJ2-3|NA|TRBV7-3|once
CASSLNSGDTQYF
TGTGCCAGCAGCTTAAATTCTGGGGATACGCAGTATTTT
>TRBJ2-5|TRBD2|TRBV7-2|NA
CASSHHPGLAGGETQYF
TGTGCCAGCAGCCACCATCCGGGACTAGCGGGAGGTGAGACCCAGTACTTC
>TRBJ1-2|TRBD1|TRBV30|NA
CAWASGTGLDGYTF
TGTGCCTGGGCCTCTGGGACAGGGTTAGATGGCTACACCTTC
>TRBJ1-2|TRBD1|TRBV6-1|few
CASKEGGGLIYGYTF
TGTGCCAGCAAAGAAGGGGGCGGCCTTATCTATGGCTACACCTTC
>TRBJ2-3|TRBD1|TRBV6-6|NA
CASSYGDRGYADTQYF
TGTGCCAGCAGTTACGGGGACAGGGGGTACGCAGATACGCAGTATTTT
>TRBJ1-5|NA|TRBV7-9|NA
CASSLAETRRSNQPQHF
TGTGCCAGCAGCTTAGCCGAAACAAGAAGATCCAATCAGCCCCAGCATTTT
>TRBJ2-2|NA|TRBV12-3/TRBV12-4|medium-sized
CASSPAGVTGELFF
TGTGCCAGCAGCCCCGCAGGGGTTACCGGGGAGCTGTTTTTT
>TRBJ2-3|NA|TRBV6-2/TRBV6-3|NA
CASVFGSAADTQYF
TGTGCCAGCGTCTTCGGGAGTGCCGCAGATACGCAGTATTTT
>TRBJ2-5|NA|TRBV12-3/TRBV12-4|few
CASSLRHLQETQYF
TGTGCCAGCAGTTTAAGGCACCTCCAAGAGACCCAGTACTTC
>TRBJ2-7|TRBD1|TRBV11-1|many
CASSQGQAYEQYF
TGTGCCAGCAGCCAGGGACAGGCCTACGAGCAGTACTTC
>TRBJ2-1|NA|TRBV11-2|NA
CASSFTPSSGNYNEQFF
TGTGCCAGCAGCTTCACTCCGTCAAGCGGCAACTACAATGAGCAGTTCTTC
>TRBJ2-1|TRBD2|TRBV4-1|NA
CASSQDAGLAGVRQFF
TGCGCCAGCAGCCAAGATGCGGGACTAGCGGGAGTTAGGCAGTTCTTC
>TRBJ1-2|TRBD1|TRBV5-1|NA
CASSLSAIARTGAYGYTF
TGCGCCAGCAGCCTAAGTGCTATAGCACGGACAGGGGCCTATGGCTACACCTTC
>TRBJ2-7|NA|TRBV12-3/TRBV12-4|NA
CASSLIGYEQYF
TGTGCCAGCAGTTTAATCGGCTACGAGCAGTACTTC
>TRBJ2-5|TRBD2|TRBV7-9|medium-sized
CASSLRLAGQETQYF
TGTGCCAGCAGCTTAAGATTAGCGGGGCAAGAGACCCAGTACTTC
>TRBJ2-7|TRBD2|TRBV7-6|NA
CASSLEGKRERNTGELYF
TGTGCCAGCAGCTTAGAGGGGAAGCGGGAGCGCAACACCGGGGAGCTGTATTTT
>TRBJ2-5|NA|TRBV7-7|NA
CASSRGGGTKETQYF
TGTGCTAGCAGCAGGGGGGGGGGGACCAAAGAGACCCAGTACTTC
>TRBJ2-7|TRBD1|TRBV18|few
CASLETGASYEQYF
TGTGCCAGCTTAGAGACAGGGGCCTCCTACGAGCAGTACTTC
>TRBJ2-1|NA|TRBV6-5|NA
CASSSRGTGRLDEQFF
TGTGCCAGCAGTTCTCGGGGGACTGGGAGATTAGATGAGCAGTTCTTC
>TRBJ2-7|TRBD1|TRBV10-2|NA
CASRYGQENYEQYF
TGCGCCAGCAGATATGGACAGGAAAACTACGAGCAGTACTTC
>TRBJ2-1|NA|TRBV7-9|few
CASSPMGAYNEQFF
TGTGCCAGCAGCCCCATGGGGGCCTACAATGAGCAGTTCTTC
>TRBJ2-2|TRBD2|TRBV4-1|NA
CASSQGRVSSLNTGELFF
TGCGCCAGCAGCCAGGGGAGGGTTTCCTCTTTGAACACCGGGGAGCTGTTTTTT
>TRBJ2-1|NA|TRBV7-3|NA
CASSLGGYYNEQFF
TGTGCCAGCAGCTTAGGGGGGTACTACAATGAGCAGTTCTTC
>TRBJ2-2|TRBD2|TRBV7-9|NA
CASSLLGGETGELFF
TGTGCCAGCAGCCTCCTTGGGGGGGAGACCGGGGAGCTGTTTTTT
>TRBJ2-1|NA|TRBV7-4|NA
CASSIDSSYNEQFF
TGTGCCAGCAGCATAGACAGTTCCTACAATGAGCAGTTCTTC
>TRBJ2-4|TRBD1|TRBV7-2|NA
CASSLPQGYQNQYF
TGTGCCAGCAGCTTACCACAGGGGTACCAGAACCAGTACTTC
>TRBJ2-5|NA|TRBV7-8|few
CASSTPPEAKSPQETQYF
TGTGCCAGCAGCACACCCCCCGAAGCGAAAAGTCCCCAAGAGACCCAGTACTTC
>TRBJ1-5|NA|TRBV5-6|NA
CASSLSVGNQPQHF
TGTGCCAGCAGCTTAAGCGTAGGTAATCAGCCCCAGCATTTT
>TRBJ2-3|NA|TRBV10-2|NA
CASSLTSTTDTQYF
TGCGCCAGCAGTCTGACTTCGACCACAGATACGCAGTATTTT
>TRBJ2-7|TRBD2|TRBV7-2|once
CASSRDLAAYEQYF
TGTGCCAGCAGCCGGGATCTAGCGGCCTACGAGCAGTACTTC
>TRBJ2-3|TRBD2|TRBV12-3/TRBV12-4|NA
CASSRLAGAVTDTQYF
TGTGCCAGCAGTCGACTAGCGGGGGCAGTGACAGATACGCAGTATTTT
>TRBJ2-1|TRBD1|TRBV12-3/TRBV12-4|once
CASSYGGTGVGPNEQFF
TGTGCCAGCAGTTACGGCGGGACAGGGGTGGGACCCAATGAGCAGTTCTTC
>TRBJ2-7|TRBD1|TRBV11-2|NA
CASSPLFRDRTYEQYF
TGTGCCAGCAGCCCCCTTTTCCGGGACAGGACCTACGAGCAGTACTTC
>TRBJ2-5|TRBD1|TRBV7-9|many
CASSLIWARDRGLETQYF
TGTGCCAGCAGCTTAATTTGGGCCCGGGACAGGGGTTTAGAGACCCAGTACTTC
>TRBJ2-7|NA|TRBV11-2|few
CASSLGPTGSYEQYF
TGTGCCAGCAGCTTAGGGCCGACAGGTAGCTACGAGCAGTACTTC
>TRBJ2-6|NA|TRBV18|NA
CASSPPGASGANVLTF
TGTGCCAGCTCACCACCGGGGGCATCTGGGGCCAACGTCCTGACTTTC
>TRBJ2-3|TRBD1|TRBV2|many
CASRQGDTQYF
TGTGCCAGCAGACAGGGGGATACGCAGTATTTT
>TRBJ2-3|NA|TRBV7-3|medium-sized
CASSKTGTITDTQYF
TGTGCCAGCAGCAAAACCGGGACAATCACAGATACGCAGTATTTT
>TRBJ2-5|TRBD1|TRBV10-3|medium-sized
CAIGGQGKETQYF
TGTGCCATCGGGGGACAGGGAAAAGAGACCCAGTACTTC
>TRBJ1-2|NA|TRBV28|NA
CASRGNTNYGYTF
TGTGCCAGCCGTGGGAATACTAACTATGGCTACACCTTC